Presented here are 6 T cell receptor beta chains from one specimen sequenced in a study of tumor-infiltrating lymphocytes in primary liver carcinoma. The authors made TCR beta cDNA from 500 to 600 ng total RNA with a constant-region primer. ARM-PCR, slightly modified, supplied the TCR beta libraries through three nested multiplex PCR rounds. Rounds one and two of PCR, each of approximately 11 cycles, were primed with TRBV1-TRBV30 forward primers and a C-beta reverse primer. One entry per CDR3 protein, called by TCRdb with MiXCR from the multiplex PCR reads. The sample has approximately 30,000 distinct CDR3 sequences; around 71% are singletons. From roughly 21-30 mg of unsorted bulk tissue, DNA and RNA were co-extracted together. Input material: liver tumor tissue from sampling region 3. Subset described: tumor region T3, left-lateral pole. These receptors were obtained from a woman aged 25-40 years with primary liver carcinoma and hepatitis B virus infection.

Note on this clonotype: A much more abundant neighbour one base away suggests this may be a read error. The chain is built from TRBV29-1 and TRBJ2-3, with 9 bases fitting TRBD2. Germline CDR1 and CDR2: SQVTM and ANQGSEA. The CDR3 is 14 residues long. The CDR3 loop is CSAEHSGSSDTQYF. CDR3 DNA: TGCAGCGCTGAACATAGCGGGAGCTCGGATACGCAGTATTTT.

This clonotype has just a few counts. Germline and junction disagree at one end, which may indicate a read error. V usage is TRBV11-2 and J usage is TRBJ2-2, with D maybe TRBD2 (5 bases). CDR1 and CDR2 (germline): SGHAT, FQNNGV. The CDR3 is made up of 14 amino acids. Here the CDR3 DNA reads TGTGCCAGCAGCCCTCATAGACGGGTCGGGGAGCTGTTATTT. It is translated as CASSPHRRVGELLF.

Regarding this clonotype: One junction end does not reproduce the germline sequence, and a read error may be involved. This chain links TRBV11-2 with TRBJ1-2, with 7 bases lining up with TRBD1. The CDR3 extends over 15 amino acids. Germline V lookup: CDR1 SGHAT, CDR2 FQNNGV. In nucleotides, the CDR3 is TGCGCCAGCAGCTTAGAGGGGGCCGGTGGCGGTGGCTACACCTTC. Translating gives CASSLEGAGGGGYTF. Complete variable domain (other parts from reference TRBV11-2 and TRBJ1-2): EAGVAQSPRYKIIEKRQSVAFWCNPISGHATLYWYQQILGQGPKLLIQFQNNGVVDDSQLPKDRFSAERLKGVDSTLKIQPAKLEDSAVYLCASSLEGAGGGGYTFGSGTRLTVV.

To note about this clonotype: This may stem from a read error, because a much larger clone lies one nucleotide away. This chain joins TRBV11-2 and TRBJ2-3; 7 nucleotides line up with TRBD2. The CDR3 totals 15 residues. CDR1 is SGHAT, CDR2 FQNNGV, per germline. CDR3: CASNFGLGRTDTHYF. Here the CDR3 DNA reads TGTGCCAGCAACTTCGGACTAGGACGCACAGATACGCACTATTTT. The full variable domain, rest sourced from reference TRBV11-2 and TRBJ2-3, is EAGVAQSPRYKIIEKRQSVAFWCNPISGHATLYWYQQILGQGPKLLIQFQNNGVVDDSQLPKDRFSAERLKGVDSTLKIQPAKLEDSAVYLCASNFGLGRTDTHYFGPGTRLTVL.

This clonotype appeared many times. For the CDR3, the DNA is TGCGCCAGCAGCCACGACTACCTCAATGAGCAGTTCTTC. Translated, it gives CASSHDYLNEQFF. The V gene is TRBV4-1, the J gene TRBJ2-1, with D perhaps matching TRBD2 (5 bases). Per germline, CDR1 MGHRA and CDR2 YSYEKL. This CDR3 comprises 13 residues. Trimming pared 3 bases from V and 6 bases from J, leaving 9 bases between.

Points on this clonotype: A much larger clonotype is one base distant, so this may be a read error. The chain couples TRBV7-2 to TRBJ2-5, with a tentative D call TRBD2 (5 bases). CDR3 length: 15 residues. CDR1 is SGHTA, CDR2 FQGNSA, per germline. CDR3 residues: CGSSAAGGPRETQYF. In nucleotides, the CDR3 is TGTGGCAGCAGCGCCGCCGGCGGGCCTCGCGAGACCCAGTACTTC.